Shown below are 27 T cell receptor beta chains from a single sample sequenced in a study of OX40 agonist ivuxolimab in advanced cancers. Libraries were prepared by immunoSEQ multiplex PCR; TCRdb keeps only in-frame clonotypes and omits some of them. The table shows 50,000 to 70,000 clones, with about 85% occurring only once. This material consisted of CD4+ or CD8+ T cells sorted from blood, taken in a trial of the OX40 agonist ivuxolimab. These receptors were collected from an adult with an advanced solid tumor such as melanoma, head and neck, liver or kidney cancer.

CDR3 sequence reads: CASKKIGGTNYGYTF. The DNA of the CDR3 is TGTGCCAGTAAAAAAATTGGGGGGACTAACTATGGCTACACCTTC. The rearrangement uses TRBV19 and TRBJ1-2; tentatively, D is TRBD1 (5 bases). CDR3 length: 15 residues. V lost 7 bases, J lost 0 bases, and 15 bases lay in between. Looked up from germline, CDR1 is LNHDA and CDR2 is SQIVND (reference sequence).

This chain links TRBV4-3 with TRBJ2-3; D not certain. CDR1 LGHNA and CDR2 YSLEER come from the germline V gene. This CDR3 contains 14 residues. V was clipped by 1 base and J by 6 bases, with 11 bases between them. DNA for the CDR3: TGCGCCAGCAGCCAAGTGGTTGCCGGGGATACGCAGTATTTT. It yields the protein CASSQVVAGDTQYF.

The V gene is TRBV10-3, the J gene TRBJ2-3; perhaps TRBD1 as D (6 bases). This CDR3 is 13 amino acids long. Germline V gives CDR1 ENHRY, CDR2 SYGVKD. With 2 bases removed from V and 4 bases from J, the gap between germline ends came to 7 bases. The CDR3 region is CAISEGGPDTQYF. In DNA form, the CDR3 reads TGTGCCATCAGTGAGGGGGGCCCAGATACGCAGTATTTT.

The V and J genes are TRBV7-3 and TRBJ2-1, with D possibly TRBD2 on 6 matching bases. The CDR3 loop spans 14 amino acids. Germline CDR1 reads SGHTA; CDR2 reads FQGTGA. V was clipped by 5 bases and J by 5 bases, with 13 bases between them. The CDR3 DNA reads TGTGCCAGCAGCAGAGGGGCGGGGAACAATGAGCAGTTCTTC. Translation gives CASSRGAGNNEQFF.

V gene TRBV7-9 combines with J gene TRBJ2-1, with TRBD2 identical over 12 bases. The CDR3 has 15 amino acids. V lost 5 bases to trimming and J lost 7 bases; unmatched junction nucleotides: 6. Germline V lookup: CDR1 SEHNR, CDR2 FQNEAQ (reference sequence). The CDR3 coding sequence is TGTGCCAGCAGCCCTAGCGGGGGGGCCAGGAATGAGCAGTTCTTC. It is translated as CASSPSGGARNEQFF.

The chain employs TRBV7-3 and TRBJ1-1; D gene ambiguous. The CDR3 spans 13 residues. CDR1 is SGHTA and CDR2 is FQGTGA in the germline V gene. V was trimmed by 3 bases and J by 0 bases, leaving 5 bases between them. CDR3: CASSFTVNTEAFF. The CDR3 region has the DNA TGTGCCAGCAGCTTCACGGTGAACACTGAAGCTTTCTTT.

The chain is built from TRBV6-6 and TRBJ1-3; D gene uncertain. The V and J ends lost 0 bases and 0 bases respectively, with 9 bases between them. The CDR3 spans 16 residues. In germline, CDR1 is MNHNY, CDR2 SVGAGI (reference sequence). The CDR3 DNA reads as TGTGCCAGCAGTTACTCAGCGGTCACCTCTGGAAACACCATATATTTT. Protein: CASSYSAVTSGNTIYF.

V and J are TRBV6-5 and TRBJ1-2, with D perhaps matching TRBD1 (6 bases). The CDR3 loop spans 15 amino acids. Germline values: CDR1 MNHEY, CDR2 SVGAGI. Trimming left V 0 bases short and J 4 bases short, with 12 bases between. CDR3 protein: CASSYSAGGLYGYTF. In nucleotides, the CDR3 is TGTGCCAGCAGTTACTCCGCCGGGGGCCTCTATGGCTACACCTTC.

A note on this clone: It may be a read error: a sequence one base away is much more abundant. The chain uses TRBV27 and TRBJ2-5; D not resolved. Germline CDR1 is MNHEY and CDR2 is SMNVEV (reference sequence). V was pared by 4 bases and J by 3 bases, with 3 bases between. The CDR3 consists of 11 residues. CDR3 sequence (DNA): TGTGCCAGCAGTTCCAAAGAGACCCAGTACTTC. Its translation: CASSSKETQYF.

The chain has TRBV4-3 and TRBJ2-4; tentatively, D is TRBD2 (5 bases). The CDR3 totals 13 residues. Trimming cost V 2 bases and J 8 bases, with 10 bases left between them. Germline V gives CDR1 LGHNA, CDR2 YSLEER. The CDR3 nucleotides are TGCGCCAGCAGCCAACAGAGGGCGGACATTCAGTACTTC. Protein sequence: CASSQQRADIQYF.

This clone was recorded only once. The rearrangement links TRBV5-1 to TRBJ2-4; 7 nucleotides align to TRBD2. The CDR3 totals 13 residues. With V trimmed by 4 bases and J by 6 bases, 4 bases remained unmatched. Germline V gene data show CDR1 as SGHRS and CDR2 as YFSETQ. CDR3 sequence reads: CASSLASGNIQYF. In nucleotides, the CDR3 is TGCGCCAGCAGCCTCGCTAGCGGAAACATTCAGTACTTC.

This clone was seen more than once but under ten times. The rearrangement uses TRBV28 and TRBJ2-3, with D possibly matching TRBD2 (7 bases). Germline CDR1 is MDHEN and CDR2 is SYDVKM. V was clipped by 6 bases and J by 3 bases, with 16 bases between them. The CDR3 length is 15 residues. The CDR3 sequence is CASSLGGARTDTQYF. For the CDR3, the DNA is TGTGCCAGCAGCTTAGGGGGGGCTCGGACAGATACGCAGTATTTT. The full variable domain, rest sourced from reference TRBV28 and TRBJ2-3, is DVKVTQSSRYLVKRTGEKVFLECVQDMDHENMFWYRQDPGLGLRLIYFSYDVKMKEKGDIPEGYSVSREKKERFSLILESASTNQTSMYLCASSLGGARTDTQYFGPGTRLTVL.

This chain joins TRBV28 and TRBJ1-2; tentatively, D is TRBD1 (5 bases). V was shortened by 5 bases and J by 3 bases, with 10 bases between the two germline ends. Germline lookup yields CDR1 MDHEN and CDR2 SYDVKM. The CDR3 runs to 13 residues. CDR3 loop: CASSLSGDYGYTF. In nucleotides, the CDR3 is TGTGCCAGCAGTCTATCGGGGGACTATGGCTACACCTTC.

V gene TRBV5-1 combines with J gene TRBJ2-7, with 10 bases identical to TRBD2. Germline V CDR1 and CDR2: SGHRS, YFSETQ. CDR3 length equals 15 residues. V dropped 2 bases and J dropped 7; count of bases not matched to a gene: 9. CDR3: CASSFTASGRGEQYF. The CDR3 DNA is TGCGCCAGCAGCTTTACGGCTAGCGGGAGAGGGGAGCAGTACTTC.

The chain couples TRBV19 to TRBJ1-3; no clear D. In germline, CDR1 is LNHDA, CDR2 SQIVND (reference sequence). Trimming pared 7 bases from V and 7 bases from J, leaving 23 bases between. The CDR3 runs 16 residues. The CDR3 bases are TGTGCCAGTACACGCCTCGACCCCGCTCGATGGAACACCATATATTTT. Amino acid sequence: CASTRLDPARWNTIYF.

This chain links TRBV6-6 with TRBJ2-1; TRBD1 is a possible D gene (6 bases). Germline V lookup: CDR1 MNHNY, CDR2 SVGAGI (reference sequence). CDR3 size: 13 residues. Trimming took 6 bases from V and 7 from J, leaving 13 bases between them. CDR3 bases: TGTGCCAGCAGGCCTACTCAGGGGAATGAGCAGTTCTTC. Translated: CASRPTQGNEQFF.

This clone was seen a single time. The V and J genes are TRBV5-4 and TRBJ2-3; no clear D. CDR1 and CDR2 from the germline V gene are SGHNT and YYREEE (reference sequence). V was cut by 0 bases and J by 5 bases, with 13 bases left in between. The CDR3 spans 15 residues. The CDR3 nucleotides are TGTGCCAGCAGCTTGGCCGCTGGGTTTAAAGATACGCAGTATTTT. Translated: CASSLAAGFKDTQYF.

The gene calls are TRBV10-3 and TRBJ2-3; the match to TRBD2 covers 10 bases. J lost 3 bases, V lost 2 bases, and 11 bases had no gene match. The CDR3 covers 18 residues. Germline CDR1 and CDR2: ENHRY and SYGVKD. The chain's CDR3 is CAISEGLAGALGTDTQYF. CDR3 bases: TGTGCCATCAGTGAGGGCCTAGCGGGGGCCCTAGGTACAGATACGCAGTATTTT.

This clone was detected a few times. The chain employs TRBV7-6 and TRBJ1-1; a possible D gene is TRBD1 (6 bases). CDR3 length: 13 amino acids. CDR1 and CDR2 from the germline V gene are SGHVS and FNYEAQ. The V end was cut by 5 bases, the J end by 8 bases, with 15 bases between. CDR3 residues: CASSRNPGVEAFF. The CDR3 DNA is TGTGCCAGCAGCCGAAATCCAGGGGTAGAAGCTTTCTTT.

This sequence joins TRBV4-3 and TRBJ1-2, with D possibly matching TRBD1 (5 bases). The V end was cut by 1 base, the J end by 4 bases, with 10 bases between. The CDR3 extends over 14 amino acids. The V gene's germline CDR1 is LGHNA and CDR2 YSLEER. Here the CDR3 reads CASSQVGTGYGYTF. The DNA for the CDR3 is TGCGCCAGCAGCCAAGTGGGGACGGGCTATGGCTACACCTTC.

This clone came up once. The CDR3 nucleotides are TGTGCCACCCTGGATACCAGCGGGGTGGCGGATACGCAGTATTTT. This codes for CATLDTSGVADTQYF. The chain has TRBV10-3 and TRBJ2-3, with TRBD2 matching 7 bases. After removal of 10 bases from V and 6 bases from J, the junction contained 16 bases not matched to a gene. Germline CDR1 reads ENHRY; CDR2 reads SYGVKD. This CDR3 spans 15 amino acids.

V usage is TRBV6-5 and J usage is TRBJ1-2; TRBD1 is a possible D gene (6 bases). The CDR3 consists of 14 residues. V was trimmed by 4 bases and J by 0 bases, leaving 9 bases between them. Germline CDR1 is MNHEY and CDR2 is SVGAGI. The CDR3 sequence is CASSWEGANYGYTF. CDR3 DNA: TGTGCCAGCAGTTGGGAGGGGGCTAACTATGGCTACACCTTC.

The chain has TRBV30 and TRBJ1-2; D may be TRBD1 (5 bases). Deletions cut 2 bases from V and 5 bases from J, with 12 bases between. Germline values: CDR1 GTSNPN, CDR2 SVGIG (reference sequence). The CDR3 has 13 residues. The CDR3 DNA reads TGTGCCTGGAGTTCGGGACGGAAATATGGCTACACCTTC. The encoded protein is CAWSSGRKYGYTF. Supplemented by reference TRBV30 and TRBJ1-2, the full variable domain reads SQTIHQWPATLVQPVGSPLSLECTVEGTSNPNLYWYRQAAGRGLQLLFYSVGIGQISSEVPQNLSASRPQDRQFILSSKKLLLSDSGFYLCAWSSGRKYGYTFGSGTRLTVV.

The chain employs TRBV30 and TRBJ2-3; D might be TRBD2 (6 bases). Germline V lookup: CDR1 GTSNPN, CDR2 SVGIG (reference sequence). The CDR3 is 15 amino acids. Trimming took off 0 bases at V and 2 bases at J, with 12 bases between the two ends. CDR3 region: CAWSVPAGTTDTQYF. CDR3 nucleotides: TGTGCCTGGAGTGTACCCGCGGGGACCACAGATACGCAGTATTTT.

The J gene is TRBJ2-3, the V gene TRBV15; possibly TRBD2 for D (5 bases). The CDR3 runs 15 residues. Trimming took off 1 base at V and 4 bases at J, with 12 bases between the two ends. Germline-derived CDR1 and CDR2 are LNHNV and YYDKDF (reference sequence). The CDR3 spells CATSRGGISADTQYF. The CDR3 DNA sequence: TGTGCCACCAGCAGAGGAGGGATAAGCGCAGATACGCAGTATTTT.

The rearrangement uses TRBV19 and TRBJ2-5; TRBD1 is a possible D gene (6 bases). The CDR3 totals 13 residues. Germline V gene data show CDR1 as LNHDA and CDR2 as SQIVND (reference sequence). The V gene lost 5 bases and the J gene lost 5 bases, with 12 bases spanning the gap. For the CDR3, the DNA is TGTGCCAGTAGTTCGGGACACTGGGAGACCCAGTACTTC. It specifies CASSSGHWETQYF.

The rearrangement links TRBV4-3 to TRBJ1-6; 7 nucleotides align to TRBD1. The V gene's germline CDR1 is LGHNA and CDR2 YSLEER. The CDR3 has 19 amino acids. J was trimmed by 5 bases and V by 4 bases; bases with no gene match: 17. CDR3 region: CASSPGTEGRLWDNSPLHF. CDR3 DNA: TGCGCCAGCAGCCCCGGGACAGAGGGTCGTTTATGGGATAATTCACCCCTCCACTTT.